This is a list of T cell receptor beta chains from one sample in a study of cytomegalovirus exposure and HLA in healthy donors. The method was immunoSEQ multiplex PCR; TCRdb's version includes in-frame clones alone and lacks a portion of them. The sample holds some 200,000 clones, around 80% seen once. Sequencing used PBMCs. The receptors originated from a man in his forties or fifties in good health and CMV-seropositive. Each CDR3 is given with its conserved first and last residue. D genes are given only for firm matches.

D gene | J gene | V gene | CDR3 protein
- | TRBJ2-7 | TRBV11-2 | CASSSSPGYEQYF
- | TRBJ1-3 | TRBV9 | CASSETPGNTIYF
TRBD1 | TRBJ2-5 | TRBV7-9 | CASSLAGTGQQETQYF
TRBD1 | TRBJ2-1 | TRBV11-3 | CASSLEGTGEREQFF
- | TRBJ2-1 | TRBV29-1 | CSARLSGNEQFF
- | TRBJ2-7 | TRBV5-1 | CASSLRQSYEQYF
TRBD1 | TRBJ2-2 | TRBV28 | CASRLRDRGPGELFF
- | TRBJ2-1 | TRBV9 | CASSVSPTGTYNEQFF
TRBD1 | TRBJ2-7 | TRBV18 | CASSPPRQGTTEQYF
TRBD2 | TRBJ2-1 | TRBV27 | CASSLTWGGDLEQFF
TRBD1 | TRBJ2-3 | TRBV4-1 | CASSQIHRGDGTDTQYF
- | TRBJ2-7 | TRBV9 | CASSVAQSAVYEQYF
TRBD1 | TRBJ2-7 | TRBV19 | CASSLLTGGQYEQYF
- | TRBJ2-7 | TRBV9 | CASSVDSSYEQYF
- | TRBJ2-3 | TRBV2 | CASSVERSSDTQYF
TRBD1 | TRBJ2-7 | TRBV9 | CASSVADRGPYEQYF
- | TRBJ2-5 | TRBV12-5 | CASAHGGGGGETQYF
- | TRBJ2-3 | TRBV10-3 | CAISESSAGERTDTQYF
- | TRBJ1-6 | TRBV6-1 | CASREKTNSPLHF
- | TRBJ1-5 | TRBV30 | CAWGGLGSQPQHF
- | TRBJ1-4 | TRBV28 | CASSRQGGFSEKLFF
TRBD1 | TRBJ2-3 | TRBV7-9 | CASSYPGTGMSDTQYF
- | TRBJ1-1 | TRBV19 | CASSIPLQGLNTEAFF
- | TRBJ2-7 | TRBV4-3 | CASSPQTAGPRSYEQYF
TRBD1 | TRBJ1-4 | TRBV9 | CASRRGQGAADEKLFF
- | TRBJ2-3 | TRBV9 | CASSDRASRADTQYF
TRBD2 | TRBJ2-7 | TRBV10-3 | CAISEDSGAVEQYF
- | TRBJ1-1 | TRBV13 | CASSGRHEAFF